This T cell receptor beta chain was identified during a study of blood T cells in healthy people across ages. Trimming removed 3 bases from V and 1 base from J; junction bases left unmatched: 10. CDR3 length: 17 amino acids. The V gene's germline CDR1 is SGHVS and CDR2 FNYEAQ. Combining a sample-barcoded 5' primer with a J-beta primer mix, a second PCR ran for roughly 7 to 12 cycles. Every single cDNA molecule received a tag from a template-switch adaptor with 12 random nucleotides. One entry per CDR3 protein, called by TCRdb with MiXCR from the 5' RACE reads. The sample includes hundreds of thousands of distinct CDR3 sequences, roughly 20% of them seen just once.

The sequencing sample was made of blood. The V call is TRBV7-6, the J call TRBJ2-5; 8 bases map to TRBD2. The sequence derives from a man aged 65 to 85 in good health. The CDR3 DNA reads TGTGCCAGCAGCTTTTATCAATTCAGCGGGGGCCAAGAGACCCAGTACTTC. Translation gives CASSFYQFSGGQETQYF. The full variable domain, completed using reference TRBV7-6 and TRBJ2-5, is GAGVSQSPRYKVTKRGQDVALRCDPISGHVSLYWYRQALGQGPEFLTYFNYEAQQDKSGLPNDRFSAERPEGSISTLTIQRTEQRDSAMYRCASSFYQFSGGQETQYFGPGTRLLVL.